A single sample gave rise to the 14 T cell receptor beta chains below, sequenced in a study of T cell responses to AZD1222 COVID-19 vaccine (dated by TCRdb to the early 2020s). The method behind the library was the immunoSEQ multiplex PCR assay. TCRdb holds this immuneACCESS table with in-frame rearrangements only. Some clones are missing; in checked studies, unresolved V genes explain under half, and the rest has no known cause. The sample table holds around 150,000 clones, of which approximately 90% were seen once. 3% to 3.5% of the sample is in the top ten clones. Sample time point, as interpreted from the label and publication: about 28 days (+/-7) after the second vaccine dose. The starting material was peripheral blood, obtained 28 days after the second AZD1222 dose. The origin of the receptors is an adult who received the AZD1222 COVID-19 vaccine.

Only a few counts were recorded for this clone. The chain recombines TRBV30 with TRBJ2-7, with 13 bases that match TRBD2. Germline trimming cut 1 base from V and 2 bases from J; bases unmatched to any gene: 5. There are 16 residues in the CDR3. Germline V lookup: CDR1 GTSNPN, CDR2 SVGIG (reference sequence). CDR3 DNA: TGTGCCTGGAGTGCCGGACTAGCGGGGGACCCCTACGAGCAGTACTTC. It yields the protein CAWSAGLAGDPYEQYF.

This chain joins TRBV19 and TRBJ2-7, with D hard to call. The CDR3 runs 13 residues. Germline V lookup: CDR1 LNHDA, CDR2 SQIVND (reference sequence). V lost 8 bases and J lost 4, with 15 bases in between. The CDR3 reads CASSRKVGYEQYF. The CDR3 bases are TGTGCCAGTTCTCGAAAAGTGGGTTACGAGCAGTACTTC.

V usage is TRBV7-2 and J usage is TRBJ1-5; D is ambiguous. V dropped 2 bases and J dropped 3 bases, with 11 bases sitting between them. Germline CDR1 reads SGHTA; CDR2 reads FQGNSA. This CDR3 contains 15 residues. The CDR3, as DNA: TGTGCCAGCAGCTTAATGTGGGCAGACAATCAGCCCCAGCATTTT. Its translation: CASSLMWADNQPQHF.

This clone was detected only once. The genes are TRBV6-4 and TRBJ2-3; D is undetermined. V dropped 6 bases and J dropped 0 bases, with 13 bases sitting between them. Germline V gene lookup returns CDR1 MRHNA and CDR2 SNTAGT. This CDR3 is 15 amino acids long. For the CDR3, the DNA is TGTGCCAGCAGCCCCACGACCAGGAGCACAGATACGCAGTATTTT. It specifies CASSPTTRSTDTQYF.

This chain uses TRBV15 with TRBJ1-2, with D possibly matching TRBD1 (6 bases). Trimming cost V 0 bases and J 7 bases, with 15 bases left between them. Germline CDR1 is LNHNV and CDR2 is YYDKDF (reference sequence). There are 15 residues in the CDR3. CDR3 DNA: TGTGCCACCAGCAGAGATTTGGGGGCGAGTGGTGGCTACACCTTC. This gives the protein CATSRDLGASGGYTF.

This clone was observed a single time. The CDR3 DNA sequence: TGTGCCAGCAGTTTTGACTCTAACACTGAAGCTTTCTTT. Encoded protein: CASSFDSNTEAFF. The J gene is TRBJ1-1, the V gene TRBV6-6, with no clear D. From germline, CDR1 is MNHNY and CDR2 SVGAGI (reference sequence). Trimming took 4 bases from V and 2 from J, leaving 8 bases between them. CDR3 length: 13 amino acids.

J is TRBJ2-7 and V is TRBV11-3; perhaps TRBD2 as D (5 bases). Germline V gene data show CDR1 as SGHNT and CDR2 as YENEEA. V lost 3 bases and J 0 bases, leaving 6 bases between the germline ends. The CDR3 consists of 13 residues. CDR3 nucleotides: TGTGCCAGCAGCTTTGGGAGCTCCTACGAGCAGTACTTC. It specifies CASSFGSSYEQYF.

V gene TRBV27 combines with J gene TRBJ2-7; D assignment may be TRBD1 or TRBD2 (5 bases each). Trimming stripped 2 bases from V and 2 bases from J, with 10 bases between. The CDR3 runs to 14 residues. CDR1 is MNHEY, CDR2 SMNVEV, per germline (reference sequence). The CDR3 sequence: CASSLVQGPYEQYF. For the CDR3, the DNA is TGTGCCAGCAGTTTAGTCCAGGGACCCTACGAGCAGTACTTC.

V is TRBV7-9 and J is TRBJ1-2, with D uncertain. In germline, CDR1 is SEHNR, CDR2 FQNEAQ (reference sequence). The V and J ends lost 5 bases and 1 base respectively, with 11 bases between them. The CDR3 spans 14 residues. The DNA for the CDR3 is TGTGCCAGCAGCCCCCAGTCCATTAACTATGGCTACACCTTC. Translating gives CASSPQSINYGYTF.

The chain employs TRBV6-5 and TRBJ2-7; TRBD2 matches at 8 bases. V was clipped by 6 bases and J by 4 bases; unmatched bases: 5. CDR1 is MNHEY, CDR2 SVGAGI, per germline. The CDR3 spans 13 residues. CDR3 residues: CASRGTSLYEQYF. As DNA, the CDR3 is TGTGCCAGCAGGGGGACTAGTCTGTACGAGCAGTACTTC.

V and J are TRBV10-3 and TRBJ1-1, with unresolved D. CDR3 length equals 15 residues. Trimming took off 0 bases at V and 1 base at J, with 9 bases between the two ends. Germline V gives CDR1 ENHRY, CDR2 SYGVKD. The CDR3 here is CAISESLTANTEAFF. CDR3 sequence (DNA): TGTGCCATCAGTGAGTCTCTAACGGCGAACACTGAAGCTTTCTTT.

The rearrangement uses TRBV27 and TRBJ2-3, with a possible D match to TRBD1 (5 bases). This CDR3 region has 16 residues. The germline CDR1 and CDR2 sequences are MNHEY and SMNVEV (reference sequence). V was cut by 6 bases and J by 0 bases, with 16 bases left in between. The DNA for the CDR3 is TGTGCCAGCAGACCCCTAGGACAAGCTAGCACAGATACGCAGTATTTT. Translating it yields CASRPLGQASTDTQYF.

The chain employs TRBV29-1 and TRBJ1-1; D is unclear. Trimming pared 6 bases from V and 1 base from J, leaving 15 bases between. The germline gives CDR1 SQVTM, CDR2 ANQGSEA. CDR3 length: 14 residues. The CDR3 DNA reads TGCAGCGTACGTCCCCTTGAAGGGAACACTGAAGCTTTCTTT. This gives the protein CSVRPLEGNTEAFF.

The V gene is TRBV5-4, the J gene TRBJ1-2, with TRBD1 identical over 8 bases. Germline V gives CDR1 SGHNT, CDR2 YYREEE (reference sequence). V trimming: 4 bases; J trimming: 2 bases; junction bases outside the gene matches: 4. The CDR3 extends over 14 amino acids. CDR3 sequence (DNA): TGTGCCAGCAGCGAGGGACAGGAAAACTATGGCTACACCTTC. It translates to CASSEGQENYGYTF.